What follows are 6 T cell receptor beta chains derived from one specimen sequenced in a study of shared clonotypes between healthy human individuals. TCRdb's copy holds only in-frame clones and misses some; the assay was immunoSEQ multiplex PCR. The table lists 2 million to 3 million clones, approximately 93% of them singletons. The sample consisted of naive CD4+ T cells from PBMCs. The sample's subset: CD45RA+ positively selected. These receptors were collected from a man younger than 35 in good health. Some clones in this sample may be carry-over from other donors' samples.

This chain uses TRBV28 with TRBJ2-2; D may correspond to TRBD1 or TRBD2 (6 bases each). Per germline, CDR1 MDHEN and CDR2 SYDVKM. V lost 5 bases to trimming and J lost 5 bases, with 12 bases between them. The CDR3 runs 14 residues. This CDR3 reads CASSPGGQTGELFF. Written as DNA, the CDR3 is TGTGCCAGCAGTCCCGGGGGACAAACCGGGGAGCTGTTTTTT.

This chain joins TRBV2 and TRBJ2-3; 7 positions match TRBD2. J was trimmed by 6 bases and V by 4 bases; bases with no gene match: 7. CDR3 length equals 14 residues. Germline V gene sequence: CDR1 SNHLY, CDR2 FYNNEI. Written as DNA, the CDR3 is TGTGCCAGCAGTGGTTCTAGCGGTGGGGATACGCAGTATTTT. It translates to CASSGSSGGDTQYF. Drawing the rest from reference TRBV2 and TRBJ2-3, the complete variable domain is EPEVTQTPSHQVTQMGQEVILRCVPISNHLYFYWYRQILGQKVEFLVSFYNNEISEKSEIFDDQFSVERPDGSNFTLKIRSTKLEDSAMYFCASSGSSGGDTQYFGPGTRLTVL.

V usage is TRBV5-1 and J usage is TRBJ2-6; 7 bases are a match to TRBD1. Germline assignment: CDR1 SGHRS and CDR2 YFSETQ. After removal of 4 bases from V and 1 base from J, the junction contained 14 bases not matched to a gene. The CDR3 length is 19 residues. As DNA, the CDR3 is TGCGCCAGCAGCCTACCCATCCGGGACAGACCATCTGGGGCCAACGTCCTGACTTTC. Translation gives CASSLPIRDRPSGANVLTF.

The chain is built from TRBV5-6 and TRBJ2-2; no clear D gene. The germline V gene encodes CDR1 SGHDT and CDR2 YYEEEE. The CDR3 is 16 residues long. Trimming took off 4 bases at V and 3 bases at J, with 16 bases between the two ends. The CDR3 sequence: CASSRLGKADTGELFF. CDR3 sequence (DNA): TGTGCCAGCAGCCGCCTCGGCAAGGCGGACACCGGGGAGCTGTTTTTT. The complete variable domain, with remaining parts taken from reference TRBV5-6 and TRBJ2-2, reads DAGVTQSPTHLIKTRGQQVTLRCSPKSGHDTVSWYQQALGQGPQFIFQYYEEEERQRGNFPDRFSGHQFPNYSSELNVNALLLGDSALYLCASSRLGKADTGELFFGEGSRLTVL.

The rearrangement uses TRBV5-4 and TRBJ2-5, with 7 positions matching TRBD2. The CDR3 totals 14 residues. CDR1 is SGHNT and CDR2 is YYREEE in the germline V gene (reference sequence). V was pared by 3 bases and J by 2 bases, with 4 bases of the junction left unmatched. CDR3 sequence reads: CASSSPGGQETQYF. DNA for the CDR3: TGTGCCAGCAGCTCGCCCGGGGGGCAAGAGACCCAGTACTTC.

The rearrangement joins TRBV5-1 to TRBJ2-7, with unresolved D. The CDR3 runs 13 residues. Deletions cut 4 bases from V and 0 bases from J, with 8 bases between. Germline V CDR1 and CDR2: SGHRS, YFSETQ. CDR3 sequence: CASSDDNSYEQYF. The CDR3 DNA reads as TGCGCCAGCAGCGACGACAACTCCTACGAGCAGTACTTC.